The T cell receptor (beta chain) described here comes from a study of Graves' ophthalmopathy and Graves' hyperthyroidism. Hyperthyroidism was considered stable when no ophthalmopathy appeared within 18 months of follow-up. The evidence that diagnosis relied on was clinical symptoms, serum thyroxine, TRAb, thyroid ultrasound and orbital computed tomography. The CDR3 spans 14 residues. CDR1 DFQATT and CDR2 SNEGSKA come from the germline V gene (reference sequence). V dropped 5 bases and J dropped 0; count of bases not matched to a gene: 4. Amplifying from RNA transcripts, the study obtained TCR beta CDR3 regions. In the first round, RT-PCR was carried out with HTBI primers, and a multiplex PCR formed the second round. TCRdb reanalysed the multiplex PCR reads using MiXCR and keeps one entry per CDR3 protein. The table has 350,000 to 450,000 distinct CDR3 sequences, around 21% seen once. Study-wide points: Most thyroid clonotypes expanded beyond 0.001 frequency were also found in blood.

This clonotype was detected only a few times. What it binds is unknown. The sequencing input was peripheral blood. The TCR was taken from a woman under 30 with stable Graves' hyperthyroidism. The chain has TRBV20-1 and TRBJ2-7; the match to TRBD2 covers 10 bases. In DNA, the CDR3 is TGCAGTGCTCCGGCTAGCGGGAGCTCCTACGAGCAGTACTTC. Translation gives CSAPASGSSYEQYF.